This T cell receptor beta chain is drawn from a study of blood T cell repertoires in COVID-19. Germline values: CDR1 SGHRS, CDR2 YFSETQ. V gave up 4 bases and J gave up 4 bases; unmatched junction bases: 5. There are 14 residues in the CDR3. The repertoire was sequenced with immunoSEQ multiplex PCR; TCRdb's copy has only in-frame clones and lacks some. The sample consists of about 150,000 clones, 79% of them appearing once. This sequence joins TRBV5-1 and TRBJ1-5, with TRBD1 matching 7 bases. The receptor comes from a woman in her 70s in a cohort exposed to, infected with or recovered from COVID-19 (not recorded which). Sample: PBMCs or T cells enriched from blood (not recorded which). The CDR3 region is CASSTGTDNQPQHF. The CDR3 DNA is TGCGCCAGCAGCACGGGGACAGATAATCAGCCCCAGCATTTT. Using reference TRBV5-1 and TRBJ1-5 for the parts outside the CDR3, the full variable domain is KAGVTQTPRYLIKTRGQQVTLSCSPISGHRSVSWYQQTPGQGLQFLFEYFSETQRNKGNFPGRFSGRQFSNSRSEMNVSTLELGDSALYLCASSTGTDNQPQHFGDGTRLSIL.